Below, 22 T cell receptor beta chains from the same sample are listed, as sequenced in a study of human T cells and chemical hapten exposure. This sample's time point: patch test 2, 6 weeks after DPC sensitization. Treatment defined: therapeutic diphenylcyclopropenone sensitization with weekly scalp DPC. TCRdb re-derived calls from the RACE reads in MiXCR, one entry per CDR3 protein. The table includes about 140,000 distinct CDR3 sequences, 10% to 15% detected once. Specimen: whole blood, collected in connection with sensitization to the hapten diphenylcyclopropenone (DPC). These receptors were collected from a woman aged 45-65 years with alopecia areata. Some clones in this sample may be carry-over from other donors' samples.

The chain is built from TRBV5-1 and TRBJ2-3, with D perhaps matching TRBD1 or TRBD2 (5 bases each). Trimming cost V 3 bases and J 3 bases, with 14 bases left between them. The CDR3 loop spans 15 amino acids. The germline CDR1 and CDR2 sequences are SGHRS and YFSETQ. This CDR3 reads CASSSRASGTDTQYF. CDR3 sequence (DNA): TGCGCCAGCAGCTCGCGGGCCTCAGGGACAGATACGCAGTATTTT. Looking up the rest from reference TRBV5-1 and TRBJ2-3 gives the full variable domain: KAGVTQTPRYLIKTRGQQVTLSCSPISGHRSVSWYQQTPGQGLQFLFEYFSETQRNKGNFPGRFSGRQFSNSRSEMNVSTLELGDSALYLCASSSRASGTDTQYFGPGTRLTVL.

The chain carries TRBV2 and TRBJ2-1; 12 bases align to TRBD1. V lost 5 bases to trimming and J lost 7 bases; unmatched junction nucleotides: 9. Per germline, CDR1 SNHLY and CDR2 FYNNEI. The CDR3 runs 16 residues. In DNA, the CDR3 is TGTGCCAGCAGTCTCGGGACAGGGGGCCGGGTGAATGAGCAGTTCTTC. Its protein is CASSLGTGGRVNEQFF.

In its sample, this clonotype was seen a few times. This chain uses TRBV6-4 with TRBJ2-1, with TRBD2 as a possible D gene (5 bases). The CDR3 sequence is 12 residues long. Trimming removed 2 bases from V and 13 bases from J, with 12 bases in between. Germline CDR1 reads MRHNA; CDR2 reads SNTAGT. The CDR3 DNA follows: TGTGCCAGCAGTGACCTGGGCGGAGGTCAGTTCTTC. Translation: CASSDLGGGQFF.

The sample holds one count of this clonotype. A junction boundary mismatches the germline segment, possibly from a read error. The rearrangement uses TRBV20-1 and TRBJ2-3, with D unresolved. The germline CDR1 and CDR2 sequences are DFQATT and SNEGSKA (reference sequence). The CDR3 sequence is 12 residues long. CDR3 nucleotides: TGCAGAGCTAGAGAAGGAGCAGATACGCAGTATTTT. Its translation: CRAREGADTQYF.

The V gene is TRBV24-1, the J gene TRBJ2-1; D gene unclear. Germline values: CDR1 KGHDR, CDR2 SFDVKD. There are 15 residues in the CDR3. Trimming shortened V by 1 base and J by 7 bases, and 13 bases separated the two germline ends. The CDR3 coding sequence is TGTGCCACCAGTGATTTAAAGACTGTCTCGAATGAGCAGTTCTTC. Translated: CATSDLKTVSNEQFF.

The table lists this clonotype with a few counts. The chain has TRBV20-1 and TRBJ2-7; 14 nucleotides match TRBD2. Germline V lookup: CDR1 DFQATT, CDR2 SNEGSKA (reference sequence). The CDR3 consists of 16 residues. The V segment lost 3 bases and the J segment 5 bases; nucleotides outside the gene matches: 9. The CDR3 loop is CSASVGLAGERNEQYF. The CDR3, as DNA: TGCAGTGCTAGTGTGGGACTAGCGGGAGAAAGGAACGAGCAGTACTTC.

This clonotype has a handful of counts. The chain carries TRBV5-1 and TRBJ1-5, with D unresolved. Trimming stripped 0 bases from V and 0 bases from J, with 7 bases between. The CDR3 is 15 amino acids. The germline V gene has CDR1 SGHRS and CDR2 YFSETQ. The CDR3: CASSLGTSSNQPQHF. The CDR3 DNA sequence: TGCGCCAGCAGCTTGGGAACAAGTAGCAATCAGCCCCAGCATTTT.

In its sample, this clonotype was seen many times. This CDR3 reads CASSPLDTGNGYTF. The CDR3 bases are TGTGCCAGCAGCCCACTAGACACAGGGAATGGCTACACCTTC. V is TRBV11-2 and J is TRBJ1-2; tentatively, D is TRBD1 (6 bases). Between the trimmed V and J ends, which lost 5 bases and 6 bases, there was a span of 16 bases. CDR3 size: 14 residues. The germline V gene encodes CDR1 SGHAT and CDR2 FQNNGV. The full variable domain, rest sourced from reference TRBV11-2 and TRBJ1-2, is EAGVAQSPRYKIIEKRQSVAFWCNPISGHATLYWYQQILGQGPKLLIQFQNNGVVDDSQLPKDRFSAERLKGVDSTLKIQPAKLEDSAVYLCASSPLDTGNGYTFGSGTRLTVV.

The J gene is TRBJ1-2, the V gene TRBV12-3 or TRBV12-4; 9 bases agree with TRBD1. CDR3 length equals 13 residues. V gave up 6 bases and J gave up 7 bases; unmatched junction bases: 6. The CDR3 coding sequence is TGTGCCAGCAGCCACGGGACAGGGTTTGGCTACACCTTC. Amino acid sequence: CASSHGTGFGYTF.

This clonotype was seen many times. The CDR3 loop reads CASSPPGVETQYF. The CDR3 DNA reads TGTGCCAGCAGTCCCCCTGGGGTAGAGACCCAGTACTTC. The V gene is TRBV2, the J gene TRBJ2-5; D is undetermined. The CDR3 covers 13 residues. Per the germline V gene, CDR1 is SNHLY and CDR2 is FYNNEI. Trimming stripped 5 bases from V and 4 bases from J, with 11 bases between. The entire variable domain, with the rest obtained from reference TRBV2 and TRBJ2-5, is as follows: EPEVTQTPSHQVTQMGQEVILRCVPISNHLYFYWYRQILGQKVEFLVSFYNNEISEKSEIFDDQFSVERPDGSNFTLKIRSTKLEDSAMYFCASSPPGVETQYFGPGTRLLVL.

This clonotype was seen many times. The chain combines TRBV18 with TRBJ1-1; D gene ambiguous. The CDR3 consists of 14 residues. Germline V gene data show CDR1 as KGHSH and CDR2 as LQKENI. Trimming shortened V by 2 bases and J by 0 bases, and 7 bases separated the two germline ends. The CDR3 DNA sequence: TGTGCCAGCTCACCATCCGGGATGAACACTGAAGCTTTCTTT. Encoded protein: CASSPSGMNTEAFF.

This clonotype was counted many times. The chain employs TRBV10-3 and TRBJ2-3; 10 positions match TRBD2. The germline gives CDR1 ENHRY, CDR2 SYGVKD. The trim removed 8 bases at V and 1 base at J, leaving 9 bases unmatched. The CDR3 runs 16 residues. CDR3 bases: TGTGCCATCGGGAGCGGGAGGGCCGTTGGCACAGATACGCAGTATTTT. This sequence encodes CAIGSGRAVGTDTQYF.

This clonotype was seen only a few times. V and J are TRBV20-1 and TRBJ1-1; D ambiguous. CDR1 DFQATT and CDR2 SNEGSKA come from the germline V gene (reference sequence). CDR3 length: 14 amino acids. V was shortened by 1 base and J by 0 bases, with 9 bases between the two germline ends. CDR3 in DNA: TGCAGTGCTAGAGTCGTCGGCTTGAACACTGAAGCTTTCTTT. Protein: CSARVVGLNTEAFF.

The V call is TRBV12-3 or TRBV12-4, the J call TRBJ1-3, with 7 bases that match TRBD1. The CDR3 runs 16 residues. With 4 bases clipped from V and 3 bases from J, the junction kept 9 bases outside the gene matches. Here the CDR3 reads CASSSRRDRDGNTIYF. The CDR3 region has the DNA TGTGCCAGCAGTTCACGGAGAGACAGGGATGGAAACACCATATATTTT.

This rearrangement joins TRBV12-3 or TRBV12-4 to TRBJ1-2, with D possibly TRBD1 on 5 matching bases. The V gene lost 6 bases and the J gene lost 5 bases, with 13 bases spanning the gap. The CDR3 has 13 amino acids. CDR3 DNA: TGTGCCAGCAGGCCCACGGGGCTTTATGGCTACACCTTC. It yields the protein CASRPTGLYGYTF.

The chain has TRBV12-3 or TRBV12-4 and TRBJ2-1, with a tentative D call TRBD2 (5 bases). This CDR3 comprises 15 residues. V shed 6 bases and J shed 6 bases, with 18 bases lying between them. The CDR3 nucleotides are TGTGCCAGCAGATACCCGGGATCACCCTTCAATGAGCAGTTCTTC. Its translation is CASRYPGSPFNEQFF.

This clonotype has at least ten counts. The chain couples TRBV9 to TRBJ1-1, with D unclear. This CDR3 is 15 amino acids long. Germline V gene data show CDR1 as SGDLS and CDR2 as YYNGEE. V lost 1 base and J 0 bases, leaving 10 bases between the germline ends. CDR3 DNA sequence: TGTGCCAGCAGCGTAACCCCAGATATGAACACTGAAGCTTTCTTT. Residues: CASSVTPDMNTEAFF.

V and J are TRBV5-1 and TRBJ2-2; tentatively, D is TRBD2 (7 bases). This CDR3 comprises 16 residues. V shed 0 bases and J shed 6 bases, with 15 bases lying between them. CDR1 is SGHRS and CDR2 is YFSETQ in the germline V gene. The CDR3 spells CASSLVAGAMAGELFF. CDR3 nucleotides: TGCGCCAGCAGCTTGGTTGCGGGGGCCATGGCCGGGGAGCTGTTTTTT.

This clonotype came up a few times. The V call is TRBV11-3, the J call TRBJ2-5, with 8 nucleotides matching TRBD1. V shed 3 bases, J shed 0 bases, and the junction held 9 bases outside the gene matches. The CDR3 has 17 amino acids. Per the germline V gene, CDR1 is SGHNT and CDR2 is YENEEA. In DNA, the CDR3 is TGTGCCAGCAGCTTTGGGGACGGGACAGGAGACCAAGAGACCCAGTACTTC. It is translated as CASSFGDGTGDQETQYF.

This clonotype was recorded at least ten times. The chain joins TRBV2 to TRBJ2-7, with TRBD1 as a possible D gene (5 bases). Germline V gives CDR1 SNHLY, CDR2 FYNNEI. V was pared by 2 bases and J by 5 bases, with 10 bases between. The CDR3 covers 13 residues. CDR3 loop: CASSEQGRDEQYF. The CDR3 nucleotides read TGTGCCAGCAGTGAACAGGGAAGGGACGAGCAGTACTTC.

This clonotype occurred a few times. V usage is TRBV6-1 and J usage is TRBJ1-1, with a tentative D call TRBD1 (6 bases). The V gene's germline CDR1 is MNHNS and CDR2 SASEGT. There are 17 residues in the CDR3. V lost 2 bases to trimming and J lost 1 base, with 17 bases between them. CDR3 protein: CASSELAGVGRNTEAFF. DNA of the CDR3: TGTGCCAGCAGTGAATTAGCAGGGGTGGGACGGAACACTGAAGCTTTCTTT.

This clonotype was observed a few times. CDR3 residues: CASSFGQGLEQYF. For the CDR3, the DNA is TGTGCCAGCAGCTTCGGACAGGGTTTAGAGCAGTACTTC. The chain couples TRBV7-9 to TRBJ2-7; 8 positions match TRBD1. CDR1 is SEHNR, CDR2 FQNEAQ, per germline (reference sequence). Losses at the gene ends were 3 bases for V and 7 bases for J; bases not matched to a gene: 5. The length of the CDR3 is 13 residues.